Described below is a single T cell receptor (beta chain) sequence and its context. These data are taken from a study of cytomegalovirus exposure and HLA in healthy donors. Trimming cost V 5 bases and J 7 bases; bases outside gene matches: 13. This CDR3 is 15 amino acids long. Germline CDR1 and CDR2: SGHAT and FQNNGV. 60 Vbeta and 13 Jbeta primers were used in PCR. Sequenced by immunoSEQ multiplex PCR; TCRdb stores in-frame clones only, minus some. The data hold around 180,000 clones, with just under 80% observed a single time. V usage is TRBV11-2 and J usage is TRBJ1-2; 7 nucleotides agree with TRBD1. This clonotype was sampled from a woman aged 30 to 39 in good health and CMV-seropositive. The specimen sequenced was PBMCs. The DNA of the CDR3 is TGTGCCAGCAGCCCGAGACAGGGTGGGTCAGGTGGCTACACCTTC. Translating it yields CASSPRQGGSGGYTF. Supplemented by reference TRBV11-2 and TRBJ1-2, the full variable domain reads EAGVAQSPRYKIIEKRQSVAFWCNPISGHATLYWYQQILGQGPKLLIQFQNNGVVDDSQLPKDRFSAERLKGVDSTLKIQPAKLEDSAVYLCASSPRQGGSGGYTFGSGTRLTVV.